This passage covers 24 T cell receptor beta chains from one sample sequenced in a study of shared clonotypes between healthy human individuals. The data were produced by immunoSEQ multiplex PCR, yet TCRdb's version contains in-frame clones alone and is incomplete. The repertoire consists of 2 million to 2.5 million clones, with 90% to 96% occurring once and the leading ten covering roughly 0.13%. Sequencing was done on a sample of naive CD4+ T cells sorted from blood. This sample's subset: CD45RA+ positively selected. These receptors were taken from a man aged 18-30 years in good health.

This clone was seen only once. CDR3 DNA sequence: TGTGCCACCAGCAGACAAAGTCTAAATCAGCCCCAGCATTTT. It codes for CATSRQSLNQPQHF. The gene calls are TRBV15 and TRBJ1-5; D is unresolved. This CDR3 comprises 14 residues. Germline loops: CDR1 LNHNV, CDR2 YYDKDF (reference sequence). Trimming stripped 2 bases from V and 4 bases from J, with 9 bases between.

This clone appeared once. This sequence joins TRBV29-1 and TRBJ1-1; possible D gene TRBD1, 6 bases. V dropped 4 bases and J dropped 6 bases, with 15 bases sitting between them. This CDR3 comprises 13 residues. Germline CDR1 SQVTM, CDR2 ANQGSEA. The chain's CDR3 is CSVVRGRKAEAFF. CDR3 coding DNA: TGCAGCGTTGTCCGGGGGCGCAAAGCTGAAGCTTTCTTT.

The chain is built from TRBV10-3 and TRBJ1-1; D perhaps matches TRBD1 (5 bases). The CDR3 runs to 12 residues. Germline assignment: CDR1 ENHRY and CDR2 SYGVKD. V lost 5 bases, J lost 5 bases, and 9 bases lay in between. The CDR3 spells CAISQGLTEAFF. The CDR3, as DNA: TGTGCCATCAGTCAGGGATTGACTGAAGCTTTCTTT.

The gene calls are TRBV5-1 and TRBJ2-7; D remains ambiguous. The V gene's germline CDR1 is SGHRS and CDR2 YFSETQ. Trimming pared 0 bases from V and 13 bases from J, leaving 17 bases between. The CDR3 is 13 residues long. The DNA for the CDR3 is TGCGCCAGCAGCTTGGCAGCACTATCCACCCTTTACTTC. It translates to CASSLAALSTLYF.

This clone was seen only once. Distinct nucleotide sequences in the sample also encode this CDR3. The chain uses TRBV19 and TRBJ1-1; no definite D call. This CDR3 has 13 amino acids. The ends were cut back, 0 bases at V and 2 bases at J, with 4 bases in the middle. Germline lookup yields CDR1 LNHDA and CDR2 SQIVND (reference sequence). The CDR3 DNA follows: TGTGCCAGTAGTATAGAAGTCAACACTGAAGCTTTCTTT. Protein: CASSIEVNTEAFF.

The chain is built from TRBV5-5 and TRBJ1-6; 10 bases agree with TRBD1. The CDR3 has 15 residues. Looked up from germline, CDR1 is SGHKS and CDR2 is YYEKEE (reference sequence). J lost 10 bases, V lost 3 bases, and 7 bases had no gene match. CDR3 nucleotide sequence: TGTGCCAGCAGCTCCGCCGGGACAGGGGTATCACCCCTCCACTTT. Protein: CASSSAGTGVSPLHF.

The chain couples TRBV18 to TRBJ1-3; TRBD1 aligns across 8 bases. CDR3 size: 16 residues. Germline CDR1 and CDR2: KGHSH and LQKENI. J was trimmed by 2 bases and V by 2 bases; bases with no gene match: 5. CDR3 DNA: TGTGCCAGCTCACCAGGACAGGGTTTGGCTGGAAACACCATATATTTT. Its translation: CASSPGQGLAGNTIYF.

The CDR3 nucleotides read TGTGCCAGCAGTGACCATCCAGATACGGCGGTCAGCTACACCTTC. This sequence encodes CASSDHPDTAVSYTF. The rearrangement uses TRBV6-4 and TRBJ1-2; D gene uncertain. The CDR3 runs 15 residues. Germline V CDR1 and CDR2: MRHNA, SNTAGT. The germline V and J ends were trimmed by 2 bases and 9 bases, with 19 bases remaining between them.

The table lists this clone with a count of one. The genes are TRBV5-4 and TRBJ2-3; D remains unclear. The CDR3 totals 14 residues. The V and J ends lost 6 bases and 6 bases respectively, with 17 bases between them. Germline V gives CDR1 SGHNT, CDR2 YYREEE (reference sequence). CDR3 bases: TGTGCCAGCACCGGCGACCACCTCCCCGATACGCAGTATTTT. This translates into CASTGDHLPDTQYF.

The chain has TRBV7-2 and TRBJ2-2, with 8 bases identical to TRBD1. This CDR3 has 15 residues. The ends lost 3 bases at V and 6 bases at J; junction bases unmatched: 6. Germline loops: CDR1 SGHTA, CDR2 FQGNSA. In DNA form, the CDR3 reads TGTGCCAGCAGCTTTAACAGGGGGGTGGCCGGGGAGCTGTTTTTT. This encodes CASSFNRGVAGELFF.

The V gene is TRBV4-3, the J gene TRBJ2-3, with 9 positions matching TRBD2. Germline assignment: CDR1 LGHNA and CDR2 YSLEER. Trimming cost V 1 base and J 4 bases; bases outside gene matches: 15. The length of the CDR3 is 19 residues. The CDR3 here is CASSQVLGASGMVADTQYF. CDR3 bases: TGCGCCAGCAGCCAAGTCCTAGGGGCTAGCGGGATGGTAGCAGATACGCAGTATTTT.

This sequence joins TRBV4-2 and TRBJ2-3, with D tentatively TRBD2 (5 bases). The CDR3 sequence is 14 residues long. Germline assignment: CDR1 LGHNA and CDR2 YNFKEQ. Trimming pared 4 bases from V and 2 bases from J, leaving 10 bases between. The CDR3 loop reads CASSRTGITDTQYF. The DNA for the CDR3 is TGTGCCAGCAGCCGGACTGGCATCACAGATACGCAGTATTTT.

CDR3 in DNA: TGTGCCAGCAGCTTAGTATCCGGAGGCCTTAAAACGGGGGGCTACACCTTC. Its protein is CASSLVSGGLKTGGYTF. The chain couples TRBV11-2 to TRBJ1-2, with unresolved D. The CDR3 runs 17 residues. V gave up 1 base and J gave up 8 bases, with 23 bases separating them. Germline CDR1 is SGHAT and CDR2 is FQNNGV. Variable domain in full (rest from reference TRBV11-2 and TRBJ1-2): EAGVAQSPRYKIIEKRQSVAFWCNPISGHATLYWYQQILGQGPKLLIQFQNNGVVDDSQLPKDRFSAERLKGVDSTLKIQPAKLEDSAVYLCASSLVSGGLKTGGYTFGSGTRLTVV.

This sequence joins TRBV5-6 and TRBJ2-3; TRBD2 agrees at 9 bases. This CDR3 spans 14 amino acids. Germline trimming cut 0 bases from V and 9 bases from J; bases unmatched to any gene: 5. From germline, CDR1 is SGHDT and CDR2 YYEEEE. CDR3 in DNA: TGTGCCAGCAGCTTGGAGGCGGGAGGGGGGACGCAGTATTTT. Residues: CASSLEAGGGTQYF.

The V gene is TRBV5-1, the J gene TRBJ2-4, with D perhaps TRBD1 (5 bases). The CDR3 extends over 13 amino acids. CDR1 is SGHRS and CDR2 is YFSETQ in the germline V gene. V lost 6 bases and J lost 6, with 13 bases in between. The CDR3 loop is CASKTDKANIQYF. The CDR3 nucleotides are TGCGCCAGCAAAACGGACAAGGCAAACATTCAGTACTTC.

V usage is TRBV4-1 and J usage is TRBJ2-1, with 11 nucleotides matching TRBD2. The trim removed 3 bases at V and 7 bases at J, leaving 8 bases unmatched. Germline CDR1 MGHRA, CDR2 YSYEKL. The CDR3 extends over 16 amino acids. CDR3 bases: TGCGCCAGCAGCCAGGTAACTAGCGGGAGTTGGAATGAGCAGTTCTTC. Its translation is CASSQVTSGSWNEQFF.

As for this clone: The junction and the germline gene differ at one end; a read error may be behind it. V usage is TRBV5-1 and J usage is TRBJ2-2; 10 bases fit TRBD1. The CDR3 has 14 residues. Germline V CDR1 and CDR2: SGHRS, YFSETQ. The CDR3 DNA follows: TGCGCCAACAGACAGGGGGCGAATACCGGGGAGCTGTTTTTT. Protein sequence: CANRQGANTGELFF.

The genes are TRBV27 and TRBJ1-6, with 10 bases fitting TRBD1. V gave up 5 bases and J gave up 7 bases; unmatched junction bases: 5. There are 15 residues in the CDR3. The germline V gene encodes CDR1 MNHEY and CDR2 SMNVEV (reference sequence). CDR3 sequence reads: CASSIGTGVNSPLHF. CDR3 in DNA: TGTGCCAGCAGTATAGGGACAGGGGTCAATTCACCCCTCCACTTT.

The rearrangement uses TRBV2 and TRBJ2-5; no clear D. CDR1 SNHLY and CDR2 FYNNEI come from the germline V gene. CDR3 length: 15 amino acids. V dropped 7 bases and J dropped 1 base, with 16 bases sitting between them. Here the CDR3 reads CASIPNQIPQETQYF. In DNA form, the CDR3 reads TGTGCCAGCATCCCGAACCAAATACCCCAAGAGACCCAGTACTTC.

This chain connects TRBV30 to TRBJ1-5, with 7 bases lining up with TRBD1. J gave up 6 bases and V 2 bases, and 4 bases lay outside the gene matches. Germline CDR1 and CDR2: GTSNPN and SVGIG (reference sequence). This CDR3 has 13 residues. DNA of the CDR3: TGTGCCTGGAGTCCCGGGACAGCTCAGCCCCAGCATTTT. This translates into CAWSPGTAQPQHF.

This chain uses TRBV7-2 with TRBJ1-4, with 7 bases that match TRBD1. This CDR3 has 15 amino acids. The germline V gene has CDR1 SGHTA and CDR2 FQGNSA. J lost 4 bases, V lost 5 bases, and 7 bases had no gene match. The CDR3 sequence: CASSTRQGNNEKLFF. In DNA form, the CDR3 reads TGTGCCAGCAGCACTCGACAGGGCAATAATGAAAAACTGTTTTTT.

V is TRBV30 and J is TRBJ1-6, with TRBD1 as a possible D gene (5 bases). The length of the CDR3 is 15 residues. The germline V gene encodes CDR1 GTSNPN and CDR2 SVGIG (reference sequence). V was pared by 0 bases and J by 9 bases, with 15 bases between. The CDR3 sequence: CAWSVPAGRGSPLHF. DNA for the CDR3: TGTGCCTGGAGTGTACCTGCGGGAAGGGGTTCACCCCTCCACTTT.

V is TRBV5-6 and J is TRBJ1-5; no reliable D call. CDR3 length equals 15 residues. Germline V lookup: CDR1 SGHDT, CDR2 YYEEEE. Trimming took 0 bases from V and 3 from J, leaving 10 bases between them. For the CDR3, the DNA is TGTGCCAGCAGCTTGGGAGGGAGTCACAATCAGCCCCAGCATTTT. Amino acid sequence: CASSLGGSHNQPQHF.

V usage is TRBV7-9 and J usage is TRBJ2-5; possible D gene TRBD1, 5 bases. The CDR3 loop spans 15 amino acids. The V gene's germline CDR1 is SEHNR and CDR2 FQNEAQ (reference sequence). V shed 4 bases and J shed 1 base, with 13 bases lying between them. The CDR3: CASSSRRAIQETQYF. The DNA of the CDR3 is TGTGCCAGCAGCTCACGCAGGGCGATCCAAGAGACCCAGTACTTC.